The present T cell receptor (beta chain) was sequenced within a study of response to subunit inactivated influenza vaccine. Whole-study results and caveats: Authors suggested each seasonal influenza vaccination recruits few new T cells.

TCRdb independently ran MiXCR on the RT-PCR reads; one entry per CDR3 protein. The repertoire includes 630,000 or so distinct CDR3 sequences, around a sixth of them detected once, and around 10% sits in the top ten. Between the trimmed V and J ends, which lost 0 bases and 0 bases, there was a span of 11 bases. The CDR3 runs 16 residues. The germline CDR1 and CDR2 sequences are LGHNA and YSLEER. A note on this clonotype: Antigen specificity is unknown.

The sample here was PBMCs from blood, taken 11 to 12 days after vaccination. The clonotype originates from a man between 45 and 60 years old who received an inactivated influenza vaccine. The chain uses TRBV4-3 and TRBJ1-2; no reliable D call. CDR3 sequence reads: CASSQDAQPTNYGYTF. In DNA form, the CDR3 reads TGCGCCAGCAGCCAAGATGCACAGCCAACTAACTATGGCTACACCTTC.